This TCR beta chain was obtained from a study of T cell repertoires and HLA-DP antigens (dated by TCRdb to the late 2010s). For the study in its entirety: Using HeLa cells transduced to present allogeneic HLA-DP, the study set up an in vitro model of CD4+ T cell alloreactivity. The three donors, two male and one female, ranged from the 18-to-29 to the 60-to-69 age band. One alloantigen differed from self by one peptide-binding groove amino acid, whereas the other differed by ten, modelling structurally similar versus dissimilar alloantigens. An average DNA input of approximately 220 ng was used for sorted CD137+CD4+ samples, compared with 950 to 1,500 ng for pre-culture CD4+ samples.

Untouched CD4+ T cells were isolated from Ficoll-separated PBMC through negative selection with magnetic beads, and an average purity of about 98% was reached. Untouched CD4+ T cells were isolated with magnetic beads from Ficoll-separated PBMC, and a purity of roughly 98% was reached with negligible CD8+ contamination. Peripheral blood mononuclear cells came from the buffy coats of a few healthy blood donors. All three donors were CMV seronegative. Genomic DNA was extracted with the DNeasy Blood & Tissue Kit. For each subject, genomic DNA from sorted CD137+CD4+ cells and from pre-culture CD4+ baseline samples underwent TCRB sequencing. As regards this clone: Its specific antigen is unknown. No much larger clonotype is one base removed from it; base qualities were not supplied.

Results and caveats for the whole study, not just this receptor: Separate analysis of naive and memory CD4+ repertoires was not performed. Clones undetected before culture had an average cumulative frequency of approximately 38% against one allele versus approximately 54% against the other. The study was limited by having only three donors, by relying on a non-physiological HeLa antigen-presenting system, and by using total CD4+ responder cells. Sorted CD137+ cells showed similar clonality against both alloantigens (roughly 0.4), much higher than the clonality of pre-culture samples (around 0.04).

Including cysteine and phenylalanine, the CDR3 has 12 amino acids. Only CDR3 DNA remains: 36 bases, in frame from the first base. Trimmed from V: 6 bases; trimmed from J: 5 bases; junction bases lacking a gene match: 3. CDR1 and CDR2 (ENHRY, SYGVKD) derive from the germline V gene. TCRB CDR3 regions were amplified with the immunoSEQ multiplex PCR using forward primers for 54 TRBV segments and reverse primers for 13 TRBJ segments. Deep resolution, with a target of about 220,000 T cell genomes, was applied to the sequencing of pre-culture CD4+ samples. Sequencing of the amplicons on an Illumina HiSeq System generated 87 bp reads spanning the CDR3. In the original analysis: PCR and sequencing errors in the reads were corrected, and CDR3 regions were defined by aligning to IMGT reference sequences. Synthetic template pools were used to estimate template counts and unique rearrangement counts. Clonality was computed as 1 minus Pielou's evenness. The Daley-Smith estimator was used to estimate richness. Repertoire overlap was measured with Morisita's index. Clones present in cultured samples but not detected in the pre-culture repertoire of the same donor were defined as low-abundance clones. Held by TCRdb, this immuneACCESS table contains in-frame sequences only and omits some clones. Under half of the omission traces to an unresolved V gene where checked; the cause of the rest is unknown. V, J and clone size are taken as reported in that table, and D and trimming were inferred from the DNA itself. This sample comprises some 110,000 clones, 90% to 95% of them detected only once. Of the sample, less than 0.35% is held by the ten largest clones.

The chain is made from TRBV10-3 and TRBJ2-5, with 7 bases in between that match TRBD1. The receptor was isolated from a woman younger than 30 in good health and CMV-seronegative. Sequenced sample: CD4+ T cells from PBMCs. The CDR3 sequence is CAISQGVETQYF. The DNA sequence is given as TGTGCCATCAGCCAGGGGGTTGAGACCCAGTACTTC.